These 12 T cell receptor beta chains were all obtained from the same sample, sequenced in a study of blood T cell repertoires in COVID-19. Sequencing used immunoSEQ multiplex PCR; TCRdb keeps in-frame clones, though not all of them. The table lists 150,000 to 200,000 clones, roughly 88% of them singletons. The sample comprised peripheral blood. The receptors stem from an elderly woman with active or convalescent COVID-19.

V gene TRBV27 combines with J gene TRBJ2-7; 11 nucleotides agree with TRBD1. The ends lost 5 bases at V and 4 bases at J; junction bases unmatched: 7. Germline CDR1 reads MNHEY; CDR2 reads SMNVEV (reference sequence). The CDR3 is 15 amino acids. The CDR3 loop reads CASSPHRDRGYEQYF. DNA of the CDR3: TGTGCCAGCAGTCCCCACCGGGACAGGGGGTACGAGCAGTACTTC.

This clone was detected once. The chain carries TRBV12-5 and TRBJ2-3, with 8 nucleotides matching TRBD2. The germline V gene encodes CDR1 LGHNT and CDR2 FRNRAP. V shed 7 bases, J shed 1 base, and the junction held 4 bases outside the gene matches. The length of the CDR3 is 14 residues. CDR3 loop: CASAGGLRTDTQYF. In DNA form, the CDR3 reads TGTGCTAGTGCGGGGGGGCTACGCACAGATACGCAGTATTTT.

The rearrangement uses TRBV4-3 and TRBJ2-3; D ambiguous. This CDR3 is built from 15 residues. V lost 0 bases and J lost 2, with 9 bases in between. Germline CDR1 reads LGHNA; CDR2 reads YSLEER. The CDR3 loop is CASSQDRQSTDTQYF. DNA for the CDR3: TGCGCCAGCAGCCAAGACAGGCAGTCCACAGATACGCAGTATTTT.

This clone came up a few times. This sequence joins TRBV5-5 and TRBJ1-2; D gene uncertain. V dropped 3 bases and J dropped 1 base, with 7 bases sitting between them. This CDR3 has 13 residues. Germline loops: CDR1 SGHKS, CDR2 YYEKEE (reference sequence). CDR3 coding DNA: TGTGCCAGCAGCTCCCAGGTTAACTATGGCTACACCTTC. Encoded protein: CASSSQVNYGYTF.

The V call is TRBV7-9, the J call TRBJ1-4; 8 bases map to TRBD1. Per germline, CDR1 SEHNR and CDR2 FQNEAQ (reference sequence). Trimming took 5 bases from V and 7 from J; bases not matched to a gene: 12. The CDR3 contains 16 residues. The CDR3, as DNA: TGTGCCAGCAGCCCGAGGGCGGGACAGGCCAGTGAAAAACTGTTTTTT. This translates into CASSPRAGQASEKLFF.

This chain uses TRBV6-2 or TRBV6-3 with TRBJ2-2; perhaps TRBD1 as D (6 bases). V was trimmed by 2 bases and J by 8 bases, leaving 15 bases between them. The CDR3 covers 15 residues. CDR1 is MNHEY and CDR2 is SVGEGT in the germline V gene. CDR3 DNA sequence: TGTGCCAGCAGTTACGCCTTACTCAGGGGAGGGGAGCTGTTTTTT. This encodes CASSYALLRGGELFF.

This clone was seen once. The rearrangement joins TRBV3-1 (or the pseudogene TRBV3-2) to TRBJ2-3, with a tentative D call TRBD2 (7 bases). V lost 1 base, J lost 3 bases, and 11 bases lay in between. The CDR3 consists of 15 residues. Germline V gives CDR1 LGHDT, CDR2 YNNKEL (reference sequence). The CDR3 here is CASSQARGATDTQYF. CDR3 DNA sequence: TGTGCCAGCAGCCAAGCACGGGGGGCTACAGATACGCAGTATTTT.

V usage is TRBV10-1 and J usage is TRBJ1-3; tentative D call: TRBD1 (5 bases). The germline V and J ends were trimmed by 4 bases and 9 bases, with 19 bases remaining between them. Germline V gene sequence: CDR1 WNHNN, CDR2 SYGVQD (reference sequence). The CDR3 length is 15 residues. CDR3 in amino acids: CASSALGRFSSTIYF. DNA of the CDR3: TGCGCCAGCAGTGCTCTGGGGCGGTTTAGCAGCACCATATATTTT.

The chain links TRBV5-4 to TRBJ2-5, with 7 bases aligning to TRBD1. The CDR3 totals 15 residues. The V gene's germline CDR1 is SGHNT and CDR2 YYREEE (reference sequence). Unmatched junction bases numbered 9, after V lost 0 bases and J lost 7 bases. CDR3 sequence: CASSLGQGRVGTQYF. The CDR3 region has the DNA TGTGCCAGCAGCTTGGGACAGGGCCGGGTGGGGACCCAGTACTTC. The full variable domain, completed using reference TRBV5-4 and TRBJ2-5, is ETGVTQSPTHLIKTRGQQVTLRCSSQSGHNTVSWYQQALGQGPQFIFQYYREEENGRGNFPPRFSGLQFPNYSSELNVNALELDDSALYLCASSLGQGRVGTQYFGPGTRLLVL.

The chain is built from TRBV11-2 and TRBJ1-2, with 8 bases that match TRBD1. Germline assignment: CDR1 SGHAT and CDR2 FQNNGV. Trimming at V came to 4 bases and at J to 5 bases, leaving 6 bases not matched to a gene. CDR3 length equals 14 residues. CDR3 protein: CASSSDRGGYGYTF. The DNA for the CDR3 is TGTGCCAGCAGCTCCGACAGGGGAGGGTATGGCTACACCTTC.

This sequence joins TRBV5-1 and TRBJ1-6; possible D gene TRBD1, 6 bases. Germline V gene lookup returns CDR1 SGHRS and CDR2 YFSETQ. This CDR3 has 15 residues. V was pared by 0 bases and J by 9 bases, with 13 bases between. The CDR3 nucleotides read TGCGCCAGCAGCTTGGGGACAGAGGCCTCTTCACCCCTCCACTTT. Translating it yields CASSLGTEASSPLHF.

This sequence joins TRBV30 and TRBJ2-2, with 9 bases lining up with TRBD1. The CDR3 is 16 residues long. Germline CDR1 and CDR2: GTSNPN and SVGIG (reference sequence). The V and J ends lost 4 bases and 6 bases, in that order; junction bases with no gene match: 12. Here the CDR3 DNA reads TGTGCCTGGATGGTAACAGGGGGCGATCGGTCCGGGGAGCTGTTTTTT. As protein: CAWMVTGGDRSGELFF.